This T cell receptor beta chain was identified in a study of somatic mutations in cytotoxic T cells in rheumatoid arthritis. Using immunoSEQ multiplex PCR, the repertoire was profiled, and TCRdb retains in-frame clones only, with some absent. The table records thousands of clones, 60% to 80% of them present only once. The CDR3 extends over 15 amino acids. Germline CDR1 is MDHEN and CDR2 is SYDVKM. V lost 3 bases and J 4 bases, leaving 13 bases between the germline ends. Each population, CD4+ and CD8+ cells, was isolated by positive magnetic bead selection and checked for purity by flow cytometry. Remarks on this clone: What it binds is unknown.

Whole-study findings and limits: Nobody had found out which antigens the expanded CD8+ clones targeted.

The genes are TRBV28 and TRBJ2-1; D may be TRBD1 (5 bases). The specimen sequenced was CD8+ T cells sorted from blood. The TCR comes from a woman aged 50 to 60 in good health. The chain's CDR3 is CASSFLETVYNEQFF. Here the CDR3 DNA reads TGTGCCAGCAGTTTTCTTGAGACAGTATACAATGAGCAGTTCTTC. The complete variable domain, with remaining parts taken from reference TRBV28 and TRBJ2-1, reads DVKVTQSSRYLVKRTGEKVFLECVQDMDHENMFWYRQDPGLGLRLIYFSYDVKMKEKGDIPEGYSVSREKKERFSLILESASTNQTSMYLCASSFLETVYNEQFFGPGTRLTVL.